The source of this T cell receptor beta chain is a study of blood T cell repertoires in COVID-19. Per the original data handling: Reference gene primer amplification gave estimated nucleated cell counts. Sequencing used immunoSEQ multiplex PCR; TCRdb keeps in-frame clones, though not all of them. V and J calls and clone size are given by that table; D and trimming were obtained from the DNA. The sample lists tens of thousands of clones, around four fifths occurring once. Seattle's cohort entered during active infection and was followed longitudinally. What was sequenced was peripheral blood. This receptor was identified in a man aged 60 to 75 with COVID-19, enrolled during active disease.

This chain's CDR3 is CASSLLAEIYNEQFF. In DNA form, the CDR3 reads TGTGCCAGCAGTTTATTGGCGGAGATATACAATGAGCAGTTCTTC. The chain couples TRBV28 to TRBJ2-1; no clear D. V was clipped by 1 base and J by 4 bases, with 11 bases between them. This CDR3 has 15 residues. CDR1 is MDHEN, CDR2 SYDVKM, per germline.